A single sample is the source of the 13 T cell receptor beta chains below, sequenced in a study of T-cell memory formation after mild COVID-19. From the 5' RACE reads, TCRdb called clonotypes with MiXCR, one entry per CDR3 protein. The sample gives 470,000 or so distinct CDR3 sequences, 20% of which show up once; roughly 8.4% is in the top ten. Sequencing was carried out using PBMCs or a T cell subset sorted from them (not recorded which). The receptors were gathered from an adult woman who had mild COVID-19 (a few samples of this study predate the infection). Cell type and time point are not known.

This clonotype appeared a few times. The chain combines TRBV20-1 with TRBJ2-7, with 8 bases that match TRBD1. V shed 1 base and J 0 bases; nucleotides not matched to a gene: 11. The CDR3 totals 17 residues. Germline lookup yields CDR1 DFQATT and CDR2 SNEGSKA (reference sequence). CDR3 coding DNA: TGCAGTGCTAGAGGCCCCCACAGGGGGAGCACCTCCTACGAGCAGTACTTC. Protein: CSARGPHRGSTSYEQYF.

The chain recombines TRBV6-2 or TRBV6-3 with TRBJ1-1; D is undetermined. The germline V gene encodes CDR1 MNHEY and CDR2 SVGEGT. V lost 6 bases and J 1 base, leaving 9 bases between the germline ends. The CDR3 runs 13 residues. DNA for the CDR3: TGTGCCAGCAGATCCCGGGGGAACACTGAAGCTTTCTTT. Translated: CASRSRGNTEAFF.

This clonotype occurred a few times. V and J are TRBV5-5 and TRBJ2-1, with 11 bases aligning to TRBD2. This CDR3 region has 16 residues. CDR1 SGHKS and CDR2 YYEKEE come from the germline V gene (reference sequence). V trimming: 3 bases; J trimming: 2 bases; junction bases outside the gene matches: 4. DNA of the CDR3: TGTGCCAGCAGCTATACTAGCGGGAGTCCCTACAATGAGCAGTTCTTC. Protein: CASSYTSGSPYNEQFF.

The chain's CDR3 is CASSYSGETYEQYF. CDR3 DNA: TGTGCCAGCAGTTACTCAGGAGAGACCTACGAGCAGTACTTC. The genes are TRBV6-6 and TRBJ2-7, with D hard to call. CDR1 is MNHNY, CDR2 SVGAGI, per germline (reference sequence). The CDR3 covers 14 residues. V lost 0 bases and J lost 2, with 8 bases in between.

The J gene is TRBJ2-1, the V gene TRBV6-8; D is unresolved. Germline V gene data show CDR1 as MNHGY and CDR2 as SAAAGT. This CDR3 is 12 amino acids long. V lost 6 bases, J lost 7 bases, and 10 bases lay in between. DNA of the CDR3: TGTGCCAGCAGACTCCTACGGAATGAGCAGTTCTTC. Translation gives CASRLLRNEQFF.

This clonotype was seen only a few times. The gene calls are TRBV7-8 and TRBJ2-2; D not certain. Germline CDR1 reads SGHVS; CDR2 reads FQNEAQ. Trimming pared 1 base from V and 7 bases from J, leaving 7 bases between. The CDR3 runs 13 residues. The CDR3 reads CASSLEGLGELFF. The DNA of the CDR3 is TGTGCCAGCAGCTTAGAAGGGCTCGGGGAGCTGTTTTTT.

V gene TRBV3-1 combines with J gene TRBJ2-3, with D possibly TRBD1 on 5 matching bases. This CDR3 is built from 15 residues. The V end lost 0 bases, the J end lost 4 bases, and 11 bases lay between the germline ends. CDR1 is LGHDT, CDR2 YNNKEL, per germline (reference sequence). The CDR3 region is CASSQDRAQADTQYF. The CDR3 coding sequence is TGTGCCAGCAGCCAAGACAGGGCCCAAGCAGATACGCAGTATTTT.

The chain employs TRBV10-3 and TRBJ2-7; perhaps TRBD2 as D (6 bases). Deletions cut 9 bases from V and 5 bases from J, with 11 bases between. Germline V gene data show CDR1 as ENHRY and CDR2 as SYGVKD. The CDR3 is 11 amino acids. The CDR3, as DNA: TGTGCCATGGGGACGGGAGACGAGCAGTACTTC. Its translation: CAMGTGDEQYF.

This clonotype was seen more than once but under ten times. The rearrangement uses TRBV9 and TRBJ1-3, with a possible D match to TRBD1 (6 bases). This CDR3 is built from 15 residues. Germline V gives CDR1 SGDLS, CDR2 YYNGEE. Trimming shortened V by 6 bases and J by 0 bases, and 13 bases separated the two germline ends. The CDR3 here is CASTPDRFSGNTIYF. The CDR3 nucleotides are TGTGCCAGCACCCCGGACAGATTCTCTGGAAACACCATATATTTT.

The rearrangement uses TRBV7-3 and TRBJ2-2, with D perhaps TRBD1 or TRBD2 (6 bases each). V was shortened by 1 base and J by 2 bases, with 14 bases between the two germline ends. Germline assignment: CDR1 SGHTA and CDR2 FQGTGA. This CDR3 has 17 amino acids. The CDR3 nucleotides are TGTGCCAGCAGCTTAAGGGGGGCAGGGGATAACACCGGGGAGCTGTTTTTT. Protein sequence: CASSLRGAGDNTGELFF.

The chain combines TRBV9 with TRBJ2-7; TRBD1 matches at 9 bases. The germline V gene has CDR1 SGDLS and CDR2 YYNGEE. The ends lost 0 bases at V and 6 bases at J; junction bases unmatched: 7. The length of the CDR3 is 15 residues. CDR3 sequence (DNA): TGTGCCAGCAGCGTAGAACAGGGGGCTTCCGGCGAGCAGTACTTC. This sequence encodes CASSVEQGASGEQYF.

This clonotype was detected a few times. V usage is TRBV12-3 or TRBV12-4 and J usage is TRBJ1-1; 7 bases align to TRBD1. Losses at the gene ends were 7 bases for V and 4 bases for J; bases not matched to a gene: 9. The CDR3 has 14 residues. CDR3 DNA: TGTGCCAGCACCGCCGCAGGGGGAAGCACTGAAGCTTTCTTT. This gives the protein CASTAAGGSTEAFF.

This chain joins TRBV5-1 and TRBJ1-4; D gene ambiguous. The V gene's germline CDR1 is SGHRS and CDR2 YFSETQ. Trimming left V 4 bases short and J 4 bases short, with 8 bases between. The CDR3 consists of 13 residues. DNA for the CDR3: TGCGCCAGCAGCGTCGACCATAATGAAAAACTGTTTTTT. Translating it yields CASSVDHNEKLFF.